The rows below give T cell receptor beta chains drawn from one sample of a study of blood T cell repertoires in COVID-19. Assay used: immunoSEQ multiplex PCR; TCRdb lists only in-frame clones, some missing. This sample yields 300,000 to 350,000 clones, of which roughly nine tenths are seen a single time; roughly 3.9% belongs to the top ten. Sequencing input: PBMCs or T cells enriched from blood (not recorded which). The receptors originated from a woman aged 25 to 39 who had been exposed to COVID-19. Each CDR3 is given with its conserved first and last residue. The order of the fields is V gene, J gene, D gene, clone size, CDR3 protein, CDR3 DNA. D genes are given only for firm matches. A clone size is listed for some rows: how often the clone was seen (once, few, many), or a class if it is expanded.

V: TRBV25-1
J: TRBJ2-7
D: .
size: .
CDR3: CASSDPGLYEQYF
DNA: TGTGCCAGCAGTGATCCAGGGCTCTACGAGCAGTACTTC

V: TRBV5-1
J: TRBJ1-1
D: .
size: .
CDR3: CASSLVPQGEAFF
DNA: TGCGCCAGCAGCTTGGTCCCCCAGGGCGAAGCTTTCTTT

V: TRBV19
J: TRBJ2-2
D: .
size: .
CDR3: CASSWGVQGGTGELFF
DNA: TGTGCCAGTAGTTGGGGGGTGCAGGGAGGAACCGGGGAGCTGTTTTTT

V: TRBV27
J: TRBJ1-5
D: TRBD1
size: .
CDR3: CASSLDRDQPQHF
DNA: TGTGCCAGCAGTCTGGACAGGGATCAGCCCCAGCATTTT

V: TRBV14
J: TRBJ2-5
D: .
size: once
CDR3: CASSQVGDRAGLRTQYF
DNA: TGTGCCAGCAGCCAAGTAGGAGATCGAGCGGGCCTGAGGACCCAGTACTTC

V: TRBV4-1
J: TRBJ2-7
D: .
size: once
CDR3: CASSQQQGRAYEQYF
DNA: TGCGCCAGCAGCCAACAACAGGGTAGGGCCTACGAGCAGTACTTC

V: TRBV7-9
J: TRBJ1-2
D: .
size: .
CDR3: CASSPHRAYGYTF
DNA: TGTGCCAGCAGCCCACACAGGGCCTATGGCTACACCTTC

V: TRBV18
J: TRBJ1-1
D: .
size: .
CDR3: CASSPGTLNTEAFF
DNA: TGTGCCAGCTCACCAGGGACTTTAAACACTGAAGCTTTCTTT

V: TRBV12-5
J: TRBJ1-1
D: .
size: .
CDR3: CASGLVVAAGQENTEAFF
DNA: TGTGCTAGTGGTTTGGTAGTTGCCGCGGGTCAGGAGAACACTGAAGCTTTCTTT

V: TRBV7-3
J: TRBJ2-7
D: .
size: .
CDR3: CASSPRGGSTYEQYF
DNA: TGTGCCAGCAGCCCAAGGGGGGGAAGTACCTACGAGCAGTACTTC

V: TRBV5-1
J: TRBJ1-3
D: TRBD1
size: .
CDR3: CASSPGQASGNTIYF
DNA: TGCGCCAGCAGCCCGGGACAGGCTTCTGGAAACACCATATATTTT

V: TRBV4-2
J: TRBJ2-7
D: .
size: .
CDR3: CASSPDQDRSFFYEQYF
DNA: TGTGCCAGCAGCCCCGACCAAGACAGGAGCTTTTTCTACGAGCAGTACTTC

V: TRBV2
J: TRBJ1-5
D: .
size: few
CDR3: CASSEAGRGQPQHF
DNA: TGTGCCAGCAGTGAAGCTGGACGGGGTCAGCCCCAGCATTTT

V: TRBV27
J: TRBJ1-4
D: TRBD1
size: .
CDR3: CASSLSHRGLEKLFF
DNA: TGTGCCAGCAGTTTGTCCCACAGGGGGCTTGAAAAACTGTTTTTT

V: TRBV29-1
J: TRBJ2-3
D: .
size: .
CDR3: CSVDGAGSRTDTQYF
DNA: TGCAGCGTTGATGGCGCGGGCAGCCGCACAGATACGCAGTATTTT

V: TRBV19
J: TRBJ2-7
D: .
size: few
CDR3: CATSSGESYEQYF
DNA: TGTGCCACCAGTTCAGGGGAGTCCTACGAGCAGTACTTC

V: TRBV12-3/TRBV12-4
J: TRBJ1-3
D: .
size: .
CDR3: CASGLMTGNTIYF
DNA: TGTGCCAGCGGACTTATGACTGGAAACACCATATATTTT